The entry below describes one T cell receptor (beta chain). Original processing notes: By means of reference gene primer amplification, nucleated cell counts were estimated. TCRdb keeps only in-frame clones here, not all; method: immunoSEQ multiplex PCR. The DNA gave D and trimming, while V, J and clone size come from that table. The sample includes a few hundred thousand clones, about 80% of them seen just once. V was clipped by 2 bases and J by 4 bases; unmatched bases: 3. CDR1 and CDR2 from the germline V gene are GTSNPN and SVGIG (reference sequence). The CDR3 consists of 13 residues. This sample stems from a study of blood T cell repertoires in COVID-19. Study information: From T cells, B-cell-depleted T cells, or PBMCs came the material, which was cDNA or gDNA.

Assignments of participants to cohorts depended upon their own reported clinical history. Cohort 3 recovered donors had two negative PCRs, clearance, or symptom resolution. This TCR was recovered from a man aged 35 to 55 who had recovered from COVID-19. The J gene is TRBJ1-1, the V gene TRBV30; 8 bases map to TRBD1. The specimen sequenced was PBMCs or T cells enriched from blood (not recorded which). The CDR3 here is CAWSSTGGTEAFF. CDR3 nucleotides: TGTGCCTGGAGTAGCACAGGGGGCACTGAAGCTTTCTTT.